This TCR beta chain is drawn from a study of cytomegalovirus exposure and HLA in healthy donors. Primers included in the PCR were 60 Vbeta and 13 Jbeta primers. Sequencing was performed with immunoSEQ multiplex PCR; in TCRdb, only in-frame clones are kept and a portion is missing. This sample carries 200,000 or so clones, 75% to 85% of them seen once, and the ten largest clones take over 1.1%. What was sequenced was PBMCs. This TCR was sampled from a girl aged 5-17 years in good health and CMV-seronegative.

The CDR3 nucleotides are TGCGCCAGCAGCCAAGATAGGGGACTAGCGGTCTACAATGAGCAGTTCTTC. Amino acids: CASSQDRGLAVYNEQFF. The chain has TRBV4-3 and TRBJ2-1, with 11 bases that match TRBD2. Germline CDR1 LGHNA, CDR2 YSLEER. The CDR3 has 17 residues. V was pared by 0 bases and J by 3 bases, with 4 bases of the junction left unmatched.